The next 12 T cell receptor beta chains were all read from a single sample in a study of liver allograft versus peripheral blood T cells. Study in general: Transplanted-liver and recipient peripheral blood T cell receptor repertoires were compared.

TCRdb processed the reads anew with MiXCR; each CDR3 protein has one entry. Among about 14,000 distinct CDR3 sequences listed, approximately 22% were seen once. These receptors all stem from a human patient who had a liver transplant. Some T cells may originate from the graft donor.

V is TRBV5-4 and J is TRBJ2-7; TRBD1 agrees at 9 bases. Trimming took 2 bases from V and 2 from J; bases not matched to a gene: 5. Looked up from germline, CDR1 is SGHNT and CDR2 is YYREEE (reference sequence). This CDR3 has 15 residues. CDR3 coding DNA: TGTGCCAGCAGCTTCGTGACAGGGGGGCCCTACGAGCAGTACTTC. This gives the protein CASSFVTGGPYEQYF.

This clonotype was observed a few times. The J gene is TRBJ2-7, the V gene TRBV12-3 or TRBV12-4, with D perhaps assigned TRBD1 or TRBD2 (6 bases each). Trimming left V 5 bases short and J 2 bases short, with 16 bases between. This CDR3 has 15 amino acids. The CDR3 DNA reads as TGTGCCAGCAGTCCCTTAGGGGGGAGCGCCTACGAGCAGTACTTC. It yields the protein CASSPLGGSAYEQYF.

The chain links TRBV6-6 to TRBJ1-5; tentative D call: TRBD1 (6 bases). The CDR3 is 16 residues long. Deletions cut 2 bases from V and 1 base from J, with 12 bases between. Germline V lookup: CDR1 MNHNY, CDR2 SVGAGI (reference sequence). CDR3 protein: CASSYEGHLSNQPQHF. The CDR3 DNA reads TGTGCCAGCAGTTACGAGGGACACCTGAGCAATCAGCCCCAGCATTTT.

The V call is TRBV7-2, the J call TRBJ1-3, with 7 bases that match TRBD1. CDR3 length: 17 amino acids. Trimming cost V 4 bases and J 0 bases; bases outside gene matches: 9. From germline, CDR1 is SGHTA and CDR2 FQGNSA. CDR3 sequence reads: CASSSLTGTVSGNTIYF. CDR3 nucleotides: TGTGCCAGCAGCTCCTTGACCGGGACAGTCTCTGGAAACACCATATATTTT.

The chain is built from TRBV7-2 and TRBJ1-1; a weak D match, TRBD1 (6 bases). This CDR3 is 15 amino acids long. Trimming took 2 bases from V and 5 from J, leaving 15 bases between them. In germline, CDR1 is SGHTA, CDR2 FQGNSA. The DNA for the CDR3 is TGTGCCAGCAGCTTACCACAGGGAGGAAAAACTGAAGCTTTCTTT. It codes for CASSLPQGGKTEAFF.

This clonotype was observed many times. V and J are TRBV30 and TRBJ1-1; D is ambiguous. The CDR3 sequence is 11 residues long. V was trimmed by 4 bases and J by 7 bases, leaving 10 bases between them. Germline CDR1 reads GTSNPN; CDR2 reads SVGIG (reference sequence). CDR3 sequence: CAWTSLVEAFF. Written as DNA, the CDR3 is TGTGCCTGGACGAGTCTTGTTGAAGCTTTCTTT.

This clonotype was seen a few times. This sequence joins TRBV7-2 and TRBJ2-1, with D possibly being TRBD1 or TRBD2 (5 bases each). Germline V gene sequence: CDR1 SGHTA, CDR2 FQGNSA. V dropped 5 bases and J dropped 0 bases, with 11 bases sitting between them. The CDR3 covers 15 residues. The CDR3 is CASSIRDPSYNEQFF. CDR3 sequence (DNA): TGTGCCAGCAGCATCCGGGACCCCTCCTACAATGAGCAGTTCTTC. Filled out from reference TRBV7-2 and TRBJ2-1, the complete variable domain reads GAGVSQSPSNKVTEKGKDVELRCDPISGHTALYWYRQSLGQGLEFLIYFQGNSAPDKSGLPSDRFSAERTGGSVSTLTIQRTQQEDSAVYLCASSIRDPSYNEQFFGPGTRLTVL.

Sample share makes this clonotype medium-sized. The rearrangement joins TRBV18 to TRBJ1-1, with TRBD1 matching over 7 bases. The CDR3 loop spans 14 amino acids. V gave up 3 bases and J gave up 6 bases; unmatched junction bases: 7. Per germline, CDR1 KGHSH and CDR2 LQKENI. In DNA form, the CDR3 reads TGTGCCAGCTCACCGGCCCAGGGGGGATCTGAAGCTTTCTTT. It specifies CASSPAQGGSEAFF.

This clonotype showed up many times. This chain links TRBV7-2 with TRBJ2-3, with D possibly being TRBD1 (6 bases). The CDR3 loop spans 13 amino acids. The germline gives CDR1 SGHTA, CDR2 FQGNSA. Trimming removed 3 bases from V and 4 bases from J, with 8 bases in between. The CDR3 coding sequence is TGTGCCAGCAGCTTTCAGGGGCCAGATACGCAGTATTTT. It translates to CASSFQGPDTQYF.

By proportion, this clonotype is medium-sized. J is TRBJ1-4 and V is TRBV6-5, with TRBD1 matching over 8 bases. V trimming: 6 bases; J trimming: 0 bases; junction bases outside the gene matches: 6. Germline-derived CDR1 and CDR2 are MNHEY and SVGAGI. The CDR3 runs to 16 residues. The CDR3 DNA reads TGTGCCAGCAGCAAGGACAGGGCCGCAACTAATGAAAAACTGTTTTTT. It is translated as CASSKDRAATNEKLFF.

The chain links TRBV14 to TRBJ2-1; tentative D call: TRBD1 (5 bases). V lost 4 bases to trimming and J lost 6 bases, with 19 bases between them. Germline CDR1 SGHDN, CDR2 FVKESK. The CDR3 length is 16 residues. The CDR3 bases are TGTGCCAGCAGCCCCCTGGGGTGGCAGGGCTCCAATGAGCAGTTCTTC. Residues: CASSPLGWQGSNEQFF.

The genes are TRBV6-5 and TRBJ1-4; weak D call: TRBD1 (6 bases). Trimming removed 6 bases from V and 15 bases from J, with 17 bases in between. Germline V gene sequence: CDR1 MNHEY, CDR2 SVGAGI. The CDR3 runs to 12 residues. CDR3 sequence reads: CASSSYREGVFF. CDR3 DNA sequence: TGTGCCAGCAGCTCATACAGGGAGGGGGTGTTTTTT.